These T cell receptor beta chains were read from a single sample in a study of T cells in Graves' hyperthyroidism and ophthalmopathy. TCRdb fed the multiplex PCR reads into MiXCR, producing one record per CDR3 protein. Of fewer than 350,000 distinct CDR3 sequences in the sample, 13% were seen once. The sample taken for sequencing was blood. These receptors were taken from a young woman with Graves' hyperthyroidism that later progressed to Graves' ophthalmopathy. CDR3s leave out the opening cysteine and the closing phenylalanine or tryptophan. Each record gives: V gene, CDR3 protein.

TRBV7-9 ASRFLPGGVTEAF
TRBV5-6 ASTLTGLGQY
TRBV6-2/TRBV6-3 ATQNFGQKQETQY
TRBV18 ASSPPVGPNTGELF
TRBV27 ASSSLLAGVGKSFYEQY
TRBV7-6 ASSRTGTSGSPGELF
TRBV7-9 ASNDPGRTDYNEQF
TRBV20-1 SASVAGGGETQY
TRBV29-1 SVVRLMNTEAF
TRBV5-8 ASSRTEPDTDTQY
TRBV5-6 ASSFASGPYNEQF
TRBV6-1 ASSGISNEAF
TRBV2 ASRSLGGGEETQY
TRBV30 AWSAGAHTEAF
TRBV5-1 ASSFGTANSPLH
TRBV6-2/TRBV6-3 ASRADQPQH
TRBV7-9 ASSHGQAPLNTEAF
TRBV6-1 ASSSFGGPYEQY
TRBV20-1 SARSGTGRPAGNTEAF
TRBV3-1 ASSWTNTEAF
TRBV7-9 ASSLDLDLSAGELF
TRBV5-1 ASSPGPGYGYT
TRBV11-2 ASSHTGVNTGELF
TRBV30 AGGTGGLNEQF
TRBV7-9 ASSLGGDQPQH
TRBV20-1 SAPPAGEIETQY
TRBV7-9 ASRNSLNEKLF
TRBV11-2 ASSFSVAGEPNEQF
TRBV6-1 ASSDGAGYT
TRBV28 ASSALAGGSYEQY
TRBV11-2 ASSPRVGTQY
TRBV6-2/TRBV6-3 ASSYDRQRTDTQY
TRBV28 ASIAFGGAYEQY
TRBV6-1 ASSEVGGSNQPQH
TRBV2 ASSEAPQQY
TRBV9 ASSPRPQGAGTYEQY
TRBV4-2 ASSQADRGETQY
TRBV29-1 SVTSSGRYEQY
TRBV9 ASSTGQGKGTDTQY
TRBV6-2/TRBV6-3 ASSYSGSNEQF
TRBV5-1 ASSFQGTTNYGYT
TRBV28 ASSIGTYNEQF
TRBV15 ATSSDTVGNQPQH
TRBV6-1 ASSEVDLAHEQF
TRBV6-1 ASRTGTGVSPLH
TRBV29-1 SVHRGTEAF
TRBV15 ATSRDTEGEIYGYT
TRBV7-9 ASAQGAGGAF
TRBV6-2/TRBV6-3 ASRPTGTGRYEQY